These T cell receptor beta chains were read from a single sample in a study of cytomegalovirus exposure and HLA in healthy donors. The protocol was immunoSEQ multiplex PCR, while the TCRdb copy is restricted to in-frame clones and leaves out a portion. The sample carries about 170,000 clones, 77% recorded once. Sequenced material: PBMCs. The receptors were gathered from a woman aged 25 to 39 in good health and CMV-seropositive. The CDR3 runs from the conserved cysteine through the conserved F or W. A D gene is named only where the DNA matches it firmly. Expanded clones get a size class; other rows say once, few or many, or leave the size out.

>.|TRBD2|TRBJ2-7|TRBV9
CASSARLAGSKHEQYF
TGTGCCAGCAGCGCCCGACTAGCGGGATCTAAGCACGAGCAGTACTTC
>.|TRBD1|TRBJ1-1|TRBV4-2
CASSQESRSDRANTEAFF
TGTGCCAGCAGCCAAGAATCCCGCTCCGACAGGGCGAACACTGAAGCTTTCTTT
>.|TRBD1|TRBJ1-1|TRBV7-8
CASSPETGGIDTEAFF
TGTGCCAGCAGCCCCGAGACAGGGGGGATAGACACTGAAGCTTTCTTT
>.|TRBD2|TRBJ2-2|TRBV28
CASSFSGINTGELFF
TGTGCCAGCAGTTTTAGCGGGATAAACACCGGGGAGCTGTTTTTT
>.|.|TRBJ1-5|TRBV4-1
CASSQGQQGYQPQHF
TGCGCCAGCAGCCAAGGACAGCAGGGATATCAGCCCCAGCATTTT
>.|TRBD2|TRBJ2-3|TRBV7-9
CASSKTSGRVSDTQYF
TGTGCCAGCAGCAAGACTAGCGGGAGGGTGTCAGATACGCAGTATTTT
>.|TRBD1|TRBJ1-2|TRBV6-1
CASSPRDRGGYTF
TGTGCCAGCAGCCCCCGGGACAGGGGTGGCTACACCTTC
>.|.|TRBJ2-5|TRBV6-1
CASRFVGGAETQYF
TGTGCCAGCAGATTTGTAGGGGGGGCGGAGACCCAGTACTTC
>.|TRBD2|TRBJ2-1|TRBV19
CASSRLAGGPHEQFF
TGTGCCAGTAGTAGACTAGCGGGAGGGCCCCATGAGCAGTTCTTC
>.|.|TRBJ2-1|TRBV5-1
CASSLGGDNEQFF
TGCGCCAGCAGCTTGGGAGGCGACAATGAGCAGTTCTTC
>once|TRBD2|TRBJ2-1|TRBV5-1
CASQLAGSYNEQFF
TGCGCCAGCCAACTAGCGGGGTCCTACAATGAGCAGTTCTTC
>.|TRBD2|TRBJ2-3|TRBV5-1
CASSLAGTSVTDTQYF
TGCGCCAGCAGCTTGGCCGGGACTAGCGTCACAGATACGCAGTATTTT
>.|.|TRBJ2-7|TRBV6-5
CASSYQGTGPLGEQYF
TGTGCCAGCAGTTACCAGGGGACCGGTCCCCTGGGGGAGCAGTACTTC
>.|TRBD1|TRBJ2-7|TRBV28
CASSSPGGLYEQYF
TGTGCCAGCAGTTCTCCAGGGGGCCTCTACGAGCAGTACTTC
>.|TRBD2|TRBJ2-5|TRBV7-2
CASSLEASAGGRETQYF
TGTGCCAGCAGCTTAGAGGCGTCGGCGGGGGGAAGGGAGACCCAGTACTTC
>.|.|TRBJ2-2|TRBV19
CATTSGEFTGELFF
TGTGCCACCACTTCGGGAGAATTCACCGGGGAGCTGTTTTTT
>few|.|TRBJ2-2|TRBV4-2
CASSHRGAGETGELFF
TGTGCCAGCAGCCACAGGGGGGCAGGGGAAACCGGGGAGCTGTTTTTT
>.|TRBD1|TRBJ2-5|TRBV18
CASSVGQERTQYF
TGTGCCAGCTCAGTGGGACAGGAGCGTACCCAGTACTTC
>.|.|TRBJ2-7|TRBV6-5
CASSYSTGGSDEQYF
TGTGCCAGCAGTTACTCGACTGGGGGCTCCGACGAGCAGTACTTC
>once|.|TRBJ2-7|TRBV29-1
CSVGSTIEDF
TGCAGCGTTGGCTCGACCATAGAGGACTTC
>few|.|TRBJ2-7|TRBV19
CASSFSQSYEQYF
TGTGCCAGTAGTTTCTCACAGTCCTACGAGCAGTACTTC
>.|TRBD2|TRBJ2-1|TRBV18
CASSTGGASYNEQFF
TGTGCCAGCTCGACGGGGGGGGCCTCCTACAATGAGCAGTTCTTC
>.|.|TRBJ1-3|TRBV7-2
CASSLDSLNTIYF
TGTGCCAGCAGCTTAGATTCCCTAAACACCATATATTTT
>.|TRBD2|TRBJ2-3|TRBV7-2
CASSDDGLAETDTQYF
TGTGCCAGCAGCGACGACGGACTAGCGGAGACAGATACGCAGTATTTT
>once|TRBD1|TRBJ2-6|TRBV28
CASSTTGAGANVLTF
TGTGCCAGCAGTACTACAGGGGCTGGGGCCAACGTCCTGACTTTC
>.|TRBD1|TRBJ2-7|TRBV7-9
CASSSTGAQTYEQYF
TGTGCCAGCAGCTCCACAGGGGCCCAGACCTACGAGCAGTACTTC
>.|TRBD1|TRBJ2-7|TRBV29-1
CSVEGQGRDEQYF
TGCAGCGTTGAGGGACAGGGGCGCGACGAGCAGTACTTC
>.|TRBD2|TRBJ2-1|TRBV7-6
CASSTNPGGPGNEQFF
TGTGCCAGCAGCACTAATCCGGGAGGCCCAGGGAATGAGCAGTTCTTC
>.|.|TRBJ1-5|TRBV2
CASSQGLGGRRPQHF
TGTGCCAGCTCCCAGGGTCTGGGCGGTCGTCGGCCCCAGCATTTT